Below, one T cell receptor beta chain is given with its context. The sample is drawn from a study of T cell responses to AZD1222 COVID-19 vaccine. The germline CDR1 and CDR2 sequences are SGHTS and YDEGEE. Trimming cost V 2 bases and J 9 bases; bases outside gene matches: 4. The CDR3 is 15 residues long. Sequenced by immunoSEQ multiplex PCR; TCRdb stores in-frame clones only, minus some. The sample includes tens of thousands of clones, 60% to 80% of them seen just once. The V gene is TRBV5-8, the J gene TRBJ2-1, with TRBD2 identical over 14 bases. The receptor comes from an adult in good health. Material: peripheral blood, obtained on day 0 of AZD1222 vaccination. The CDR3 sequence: CASSLGTSGRGEQFF. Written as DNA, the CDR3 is TGTGCCAGCAGCTTAGGGACTAGCGGGAGAGGTGAGCAGTTCTTC.